This T cell receptor beta chain came from a study of T cell clones after liver transplantation. In the study overall: Timepoints were pre-transplant, pre-withdrawal, and after withdrawal was completed or failed. Study-level results: Graft donor-reactive T cells possibly entered the graft instead of undergoing deletion.

CDR3 length: 14 amino acids. Per germline, CDR1 PRHDT and CDR2 FYEKMQ (reference sequence). Trimming took 5 bases from V and 5 from J; bases not matched to a gene: 6. As regards this clone: Its antigen remains unidentified.

Using immunoSEQ multiplex PCR, the repertoire was profiled, and TCRdb retains in-frame clones only, with some absent. Of over 70,000 clones listed, about four fifths are singletons. This clonotype was sampled from a human patient who received a liver transplant. Some T cells here may be from the graft donor. The rearrangement uses TRBV13 and TRBJ2-5; TRBD1 matches at 9 bases. The input for sequencing was CD4+ T cells from blood, taken 12 months after liver transplant. CDR3 sequence reads: CASSLRQGVETQYF. The CDR3 DNA reads TGTGCCAGCAGCCTGAGACAGGGGGTCGAGACCCAGTACTTC. The full variable domain, in which reference TRBV13 and TRBJ2-5 provide the parts outside the CDR3, is AAGVIQSPRHLIKEKRETATLKCYPIPRHDTVYWYQQGPGQDPQFLISFYEKMQSDKGSIPDRFSAQQFSDYHSELNMSSLELGDSALYFCASSLRQGVETQYFGPGTRLLVL.